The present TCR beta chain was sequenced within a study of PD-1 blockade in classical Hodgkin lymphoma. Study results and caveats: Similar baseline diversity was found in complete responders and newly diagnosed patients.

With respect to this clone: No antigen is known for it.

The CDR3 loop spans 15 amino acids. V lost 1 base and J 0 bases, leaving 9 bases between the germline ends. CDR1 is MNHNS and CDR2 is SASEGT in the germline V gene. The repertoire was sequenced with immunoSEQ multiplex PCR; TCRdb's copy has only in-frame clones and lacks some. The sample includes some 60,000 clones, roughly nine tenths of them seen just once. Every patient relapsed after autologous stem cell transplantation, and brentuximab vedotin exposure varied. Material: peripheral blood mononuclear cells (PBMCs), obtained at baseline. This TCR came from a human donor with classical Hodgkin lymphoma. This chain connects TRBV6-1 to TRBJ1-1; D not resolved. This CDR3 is CASSEVGVMNTEAFF. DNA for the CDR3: TGTGCCAGCAGTGAAGTTGGAGTCATGAACACTGAAGCTTTCTTT.